The 20 T cell receptor beta chains reported below all come from one sample, sequenced in a study of OX40 agonist ivuxolimab in advanced cancers. Receptor libraries were prepared by the immunoSEQ multiplex PCR assay. The immuneACCESS repertoire file appears here via TCRdb, limited to in-frame rearrangements. These files lack a portion of the clones; in checked studies, under half of the deficit traces to unresolved V genes, and the cause of the others is not known. This sample has fewer than 200,000 clones in its table, and 85% to 95% of those were observed once. Together, the top ten hold 0.3% to 0.35% of the sample. Specimen: CD4+ or CD8+ T cells sorted from blood, collected in a trial of the OX40 agonist ivuxolimab. Receptor source: an adult with an advanced solid tumor such as melanoma, head and neck, liver or kidney cancer.

The rearrangement uses TRBV5-1 and TRBJ2-3, with 9 bases that match TRBD1. This CDR3 comprises 15 residues. CDR1 is SGHRS and CDR2 is YFSETQ in the germline V gene. The V segment lost 4 bases and the J segment 1 base; nucleotides outside the gene matches: 4. In DNA form, the CDR3 reads TGCGCCAGCAGCGTGGGACAGGGACGCACAGATACGCAGTATTTT. This translates into CASSVGQGRTDTQYF.

The J gene is TRBJ2-7, the V gene TRBV6-5; D may be TRBD1 (6 bases). With 6 bases removed from V and 4 bases from J, the gap between germline ends came to 16 bases. CDR3 length: 14 residues. The germline V gene encodes CDR1 MNHEY and CDR2 SVGAGI. The CDR3 nucleotides are TGTGCCAGCAGGAGGGCAGGGACAAGGTACGAGCAGTACTTC. Amino acids: CASRRAGTRYEQYF.

V usage is TRBV5-1 and J usage is TRBJ1-3; 9 bases are a match to TRBD1. Losses at the gene ends were 0 bases for V and 8 bases for J; bases not matched to a gene: 9. The germline CDR1 and CDR2 sequences are SGHRS and YFSETQ. This CDR3 is built from 16 residues. For the CDR3, the DNA is TGCGCCAGCAGCTTGGCCTCCGGGACAGGGCGGGACACCATATATTTT. Translating gives CASSLASGTGRDTIYF.

The chain carries TRBV7-2 and TRBJ1-3; D ambiguous. Looked up from germline, CDR1 is SGHTA and CDR2 is FQGNSA. Trimming removed 3 bases at V and 2 bases at J, with 14 bases between. The length of the CDR3 is 16 residues. The CDR3 sequence: CASSFQPPGTGNTIYF. Written as DNA, the CDR3 is TGTGCCAGCAGCTTCCAGCCCCCGGGCACTGGAAACACCATATATTTT. The full variable domain, its missing parts supplied by reference TRBV7-2 and TRBJ1-3, is GAGVSQSPSNKVTEKGKDVELRCDPISGHTALYWYRQSLGQGLEFLIYFQGNSAPDKSGLPSDRFSAERTGGSVSTLTIQRTQQEDSAVYLCASSFQPPGTGNTIYFGEGSWLTVV.

The sample holds a few counts of this clone. J is TRBJ1-6 and V is TRBV2; D is perhaps TRBD1 (6 bases). The V and J ends lost 3 bases and 7 bases respectively, with 10 bases between them. CDR3 length: 14 amino acids. Germline CDR1 SNHLY, CDR2 FYNNEI. Here the CDR3 reads CASSDRGTNSPLHF. The CDR3 nucleotides read TGTGCCAGCAGTGACAGGGGAACGAATTCACCCCTCCACTTT. Based on the CDR3 plus reference TRBV2 and TRBJ1-6, the full variable domain is EPEVTQTPSHQVTQMGQEVILRCVPISNHLYFYWYRQILGQKVEFLVSFYNNEISEKSEIFDDQFSVERPDGSNFTLKIRSTKLEDSAMYFCASSDRGTNSPLHFGNGTRLTVT.

This chain connects TRBV7-6 to TRBJ1-5, with 9 bases matching TRBD1. There are 17 residues in the CDR3. CDR1 is SGHVS, CDR2 FNYEAQ, per germline. The junction had 7 bases not matched to a gene; V was cut back by 1 base and J by 3 bases. CDR3 sequence (DNA): TGTGCCAGCAGCTTAGGCGTCAGACAGGGGGTCAATCAGCCCCAGCATTTT. Its translation: CASSLGVRQGVNQPQHF.

This clone was detected once. V usage is TRBV5-4 and J usage is TRBJ2-7; 10 positions agree with TRBD1. V dropped 4 bases and J dropped 4; count of bases not matched to a gene: 11. The length of the CDR3 is 16 residues. CDR1 is SGHNT and CDR2 is YYREEE in the germline V gene (reference sequence). The CDR3 spells CASSQGPGQGEYEQYF. The CDR3 DNA is TGTGCCAGCAGCCAAGGCCCCGGACAGGGGGAATACGAGCAGTACTTC. The full variable domain, rest sourced from reference TRBV5-4 and TRBJ2-7, is ETGVTQSPTHLIKTRGQQVTLRCSSQSGHNTVSWYQQALGQGPQFIFQYYREEENGRGNFPPRFSGLQFPNYSSELNVNALELDDSALYLCASSQGPGQGEYEQYFGPGTRLTVT.

The J gene is TRBJ1-1, the V gene TRBV11-2; D not certain. V lost 1 base and J 1 base, leaving 7 bases between the germline ends. CDR1 and CDR2 (germline): SGHAT, FQNNGV. The CDR3 covers 14 residues. This CDR3 reads CASSLAPGNTEAFF. DNA for the CDR3: TGTGCCAGCAGCTTAGCCCCCGGGAACACTGAAGCTTTCTTT.

The chain recombines TRBV7-9 with TRBJ2-7; TRBD2 matches at 13 bases. In germline, CDR1 is SEHNR, CDR2 FQNEAQ (reference sequence). The CDR3 totals 15 residues. Trimming took 5 bases from V and 3 from J; bases not matched to a gene: 4. The CDR3 loop reads CASSIWTSGSYEQYF. As DNA, the CDR3 is TGTGCCAGCAGCATCTGGACTAGCGGGAGCTACGAGCAGTACTTC.

The chain has TRBV6-6 and TRBJ2-5; perhaps D is TRBD1 or TRBD2 (5 bases each). Trimming took off 5 bases at V and 5 bases at J, with 18 bases between the two ends. The germline CDR1 and CDR2 sequences are MNHNY and SVGAGI (reference sequence). The CDR3 is 15 amino acids. The DNA of the CDR3 is TGTGCCAGCAGTACGGGGACCTCAAAGGTGGAGACCCAGTACTTC. Amino acid sequence: CASSTGTSKVETQYF.

The rearrangement joins TRBV5-4 to TRBJ1-2, with 9 bases lining up with TRBD1. The CDR3 sequence is 17 residues long. After removal of 2 bases from V and 4 bases from J, the junction contained 12 bases not matched to a gene. CDR1 and CDR2 from the germline V gene are SGHNT and YYREEE (reference sequence). CDR3 sequence reads: CASSLPPGQGSIYGYTF. The CDR3, as DNA: TGTGCCAGCAGCTTACCACCGGGACAGGGATCTATCTATGGCTACACCTTC.

CDR3 region: CASNLFGNYGYTF. DNA of the CDR3: TGTGCCAGCAACTTGTTCGGGAACTATGGCTACACCTTC. The chain uses TRBV28 and TRBJ1-2; D unresolved. The CDR3 extends over 13 amino acids. From germline, CDR1 is MDHEN and CDR2 SYDVKM. The V gene lost 7 bases and the J gene lost 2 bases, with 11 bases spanning the gap.

The chain uses TRBV11-3 and TRBJ2-3, with a possible D match to TRBD1 (8 bases). This CDR3 comprises 15 residues. V lost 5 bases and J lost 6, with 18 bases in between. In germline, CDR1 is SGHNT, CDR2 YENEEA. The CDR3 loop is CASSQREDRVDTQYF. DNA of the CDR3: TGTGCCAGCAGCCAACGGGAGGACAGGGTTGATACGCAGTATTTT.

This clone appeared once. The rearrangement joins TRBV4-2 to TRBJ1-2, with D unresolved. The V end lost 4 bases, the J end lost 4 bases, and 22 bases lay between the germline ends. This CDR3 region has 17 residues. Germline loops: CDR1 LGHNA, CDR2 YNFKEQ. The CDR3 DNA follows: TGTGCCAGCAGCCCAGCGGTTCCTGGTGGGTGGTCCTATGGCTACACCTTC. Encoded protein: CASSPAVPGGWSYGYTF.

The V gene is TRBV4-3, the J gene TRBJ1-1, with TRBD1 matching 7 bases. Germline V gene lookup returns CDR1 LGHNA and CDR2 YSLEER. The CDR3 runs 15 residues. Germline trimming cut 4 bases from V and 7 bases from J; bases unmatched to any gene: 12. CDR3 protein: CASSRQGARTGEAFF. CDR3 bases: TGCGCCAGCAGCCGTCAAGGCGCCCGGACAGGTGAAGCTTTCTTT.

This chain joins TRBV19 and TRBJ1-4; 8 bases are shared with TRBD1. The CDR3 has 16 amino acids. J gave up 0 bases and V 5 bases, and 5 bases lay outside the gene matches. Germline V gene sequence: CDR1 LNHDA, CDR2 SQIVND (reference sequence). The CDR3 spells CASSLTGVATNEKLFF. DNA for the CDR3: TGTGCCAGTAGTTTGACAGGGGTTGCAACTAATGAAAAACTGTTTTTT.

The chain combines TRBV4-1 with TRBJ2-3; 8 positions agree with TRBD1. The length of the CDR3 is 15 residues. J gave up 1 base and V 5 bases, and 5 bases lay outside the gene matches. The germline CDR1 and CDR2 sequences are MGHRA and YSYEKL. DNA for the CDR3: TGCGCCAGCAGCGCCGGACAGGGACGCACAGATACGCAGTATTTT. It specifies CASSAGQGRTDTQYF.

The CDR3 coding sequence is TGCGCCAGCAGCACATCCGGGGGCAATCAGCCCCAGCATTTT. It encodes CASSTSGGNQPQHF. V usage is TRBV5-1 and J usage is TRBJ1-5, with D unresolved. V dropped 4 bases and J dropped 2 bases, with 10 bases sitting between them. The CDR3 has 14 amino acids. The germline V gene encodes CDR1 SGHRS and CDR2 YFSETQ.

The table lists this clone with a count of one. This sequence joins TRBV28 and TRBJ2-5, with D tentatively TRBD2 (7 bases). CDR1 is MDHEN, CDR2 SYDVKM, per germline. V was cut by 8 bases and J by 3 bases, with 13 bases left in between. This CDR3 is built from 13 residues. CDR3 amino acids: CASLRGGKETQYF. The CDR3 DNA is TGTGCCAGCCTAAGGGGGGGAAAAGAGACCCAGTACTTC.

V gene TRBV5-1 combines with J gene TRBJ1-4, with D unclear. Germline lookup yields CDR1 SGHRS and CDR2 YFSETQ. V was cut by 1 base and J by 8 bases, with 9 bases left in between. The CDR3 loop spans 13 amino acids. The CDR3: CASSLHLGEKLFF. The CDR3 DNA sequence: TGCGCCAGCAGCTTGCATTTGGGCGAAAAACTGTTTTTT.